This T cell receptor beta chain was recovered during a study of blood T cell repertoires in COVID-19. The CDR3 loop spans 15 amino acids. V trimming: 5 bases; J trimming: 6 bases; junction bases outside the gene matches: 7. Germline V gene data show CDR1 as SGHAT and CDR2 as FQNNGV. Sequencing was performed with immunoSEQ multiplex PCR; in TCRdb, only in-frame clones are kept and a portion is missing. The sample consists of 200,000 or so clones, around 80% of them appearing once. The sample taken for sequencing was peripheral blood. The gene calls are TRBV11-2 and TRBJ1-6, with TRBD1 identical over 7 bases. The sequence was obtained from a human donor with acute or convalescent COVID-19. The donor label of this sample is uncertain. The CDR3 region is CASSPGTVTNSPLHF. The CDR3 nucleotides read TGTGCCAGCAGCCCTGGGACAGTGACTAATTCACCCCTCCACTTT.